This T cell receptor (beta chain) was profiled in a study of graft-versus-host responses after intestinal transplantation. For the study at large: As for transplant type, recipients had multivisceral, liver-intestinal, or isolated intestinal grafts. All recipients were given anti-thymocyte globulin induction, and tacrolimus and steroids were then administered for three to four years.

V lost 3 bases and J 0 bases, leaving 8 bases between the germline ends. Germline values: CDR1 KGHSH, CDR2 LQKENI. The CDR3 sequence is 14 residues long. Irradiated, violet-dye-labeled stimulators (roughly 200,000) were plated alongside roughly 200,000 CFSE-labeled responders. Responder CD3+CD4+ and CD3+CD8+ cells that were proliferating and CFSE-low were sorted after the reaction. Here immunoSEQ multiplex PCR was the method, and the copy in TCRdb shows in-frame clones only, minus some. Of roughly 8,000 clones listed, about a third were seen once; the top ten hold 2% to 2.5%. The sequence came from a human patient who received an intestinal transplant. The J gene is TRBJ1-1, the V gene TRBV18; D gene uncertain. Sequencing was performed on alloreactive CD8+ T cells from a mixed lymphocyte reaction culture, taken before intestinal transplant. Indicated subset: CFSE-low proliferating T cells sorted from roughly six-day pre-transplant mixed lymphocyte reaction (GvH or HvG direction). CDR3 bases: TGTGCCAGCTCACCCCTCCGTCTGAACACTGAAGCTTTCTTT. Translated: CASSPLRLNTEAFF.